The present TCR beta chain was sequenced within a study of blood T cell repertoires in COVID-19. Looking at the study overall: From T cells, B-cell-depleted T cells, or PBMCs came the material, which was cDNA or gDNA.

Produced via immunoSEQ multiplex PCR; TCRdb's table is partial and in-frame only. Of more than 200,000 clones in the sample, around 80% were seen once. V was trimmed by 1 base and J by 6 bases, leaving 7 bases between them. From germline, CDR1 is SGHAT and CDR2 FQNNGV. The CDR3 has 12 amino acids. The source is a middle-aged woman with active or convalescent COVID-19. The chain uses TRBV11-2 and TRBJ2-7, with D tentatively TRBD2 (5 bases). Sequenced: peripheral blood. The DNA for the CDR3 is TGTGCCAGCAGCTTAGGGGAGAGCGAGCAGTACTTC. It yields the protein CASSLGESEQYF.